The 19 T cell receptor beta chains below come from one sample, sequenced in a study of patients and donors after allogeneic stem cell transplantation. One entry per CDR3 protein results from TCRdb running MiXCR on the RT-PCR reads. The data show hundreds of thousands of distinct CDR3 sequences, with roughly 17% seen just once and 6.5% to 7.5% held by the top ten. Material for sequencing was blood, either unsorted or a sorted T cell fraction (not recorded which). All receptors come from a human donor who was either an allogeneic HSCT recipient or a stem cell or donor lymphocyte infusion donor (not recorded which). It is not recorded whose cells these are; they may come from a transplant donor.

There are a few counts of this clonotype. This chain joins TRBV12-3 or TRBV12-4 and TRBJ1-1, with D unresolved. The CDR3 length is 14 residues. V lost 3 bases to trimming and J lost 1 base, with 9 bases between them. CDR3: CASSFRAANTEAFF. The CDR3 DNA reads TGTGCCAGCAGTTTTAGGGCGGCGAACACTGAAGCTTTCTTT.

This clonotype was seen only a few times. The chain couples TRBV19 to TRBJ2-7; no clear D gene. The V end lost 9 bases, the J end lost 3 bases, and 12 bases lay between the germline ends. CDR1 is LNHDA, CDR2 SQIVND, per germline (reference sequence). This CDR3 is 12 amino acids long. The CDR3, as DNA: TGTGCCAGCGAATCTGACGGCTACGAGCAGTACTTC. Amino acid sequence: CASESDGYEQYF. The entire variable domain, with the rest obtained from reference TRBV19 and TRBJ2-7, is as follows: DGGITQSPKYLFRKEGQNVTLSCEQNLNHDAMYWYRQDPGQGLRLIYYSQIVNDFQKGDIAEGYSVSREKKESFPLTVTSAQKNPTAFYLCASESDGYEQYFGPGTRLTVT.

The CDR3 reads CASSLGTSGGNIQYF. CDR3 in DNA: TGTGCCAGCAGCCTAGGGACTAGCGGGGGGAACATTCAGTACTTC. The J gene is TRBJ2-4, the V gene TRBV5-8; 15 positions agree with TRBD2. The CDR3 is 15 amino acids. V lost 4 bases and J lost 7; bases outside the gene matches: 3. Germline V gene sequence: CDR1 SGHTS, CDR2 YDEGEE.

A note on this clonotype: Given a much more abundant clone one base away, this may be a read error. The chain links TRBV12-3 or TRBV12-4 to TRBJ2-1; 7 positions match TRBD2. V dropped 4 bases and J dropped 3; count of bases not matched to a gene: 15. This CDR3 has 18 residues. The CDR3 nucleotides read TGTGCCAGCAGTTCCACCCCTACCGGGACTATTTACTACAATGAGCAGTTCTTC. As protein: CASSSTPTGTIYYNEQFF.

This clonotype was detected only a few times. The V call is TRBV6-1, the J call TRBJ1-5; 7 bases are a match to TRBD1. The junction had 8 bases not matched to a gene; V was cut back by 5 bases and J by 4 bases. The CDR3 covers 15 residues. The V gene's germline CDR1 is MNHNS and CDR2 SASEGT. The CDR3 DNA sequence: TGTGCCAGCAGTCACGACAGGGTTAGAAATCAGCCCCAGCATTTT. The encoded protein is CASSHDRVRNQPQHF.

This clonotype was recorded many times. The chain uses TRBV5-1 and TRBJ2-1, with D maybe TRBD2 (5 bases). V was clipped by 2 bases and J by 0 bases, with 12 bases between them. CDR3 size: 16 residues. CDR1 and CDR2 from the germline V gene are SGHRS and YFSETQ. In DNA, the CDR3 is TGCGCCAGCAGCTTATTCACTAGTGGCTCCTACAATGAGCAGTTCTTC. This gives the protein CASSLFTSGSYNEQFF.

There are a few counts of this clonotype. This chain connects TRBV4-3 to TRBJ2-7; D gene ambiguous. Trimming left V 0 bases short and J 3 bases short, with 18 bases between. The CDR3 spans 17 residues. Germline values: CDR1 LGHNA, CDR2 YSLEER. This CDR3 is CASSQDQGTEYLYEQYF. As DNA, the CDR3 is TGCGCCAGCAGCCAAGATCAAGGAACCGAATACCTCTACGAGCAGTACTTC.

V and J are TRBV20-1 and TRBJ1-2, with TRBD1 identical over 7 bases. This CDR3 has 14 amino acids. Per the germline V gene, CDR1 is DFQATT and CDR2 is SNEGSKA (reference sequence). Trimming cost V 0 bases and J 3 bases; bases outside gene matches: 4. The CDR3 reads CSARENRGYYGYTF. CDR3 DNA sequence: TGCAGTGCTAGAGAGAACAGGGGATACTATGGCTACACCTTC.

V gene TRBV20-1 combines with J gene TRBJ2-2; D is perhaps TRBD2 (6 bases). Germline CDR1 and CDR2: DFQATT and SNEGSKA (reference sequence). Trimming stripped 3 bases from V and 6 bases from J, with 8 bases between. The CDR3 has 12 residues. In DNA, the CDR3 is TGCAGTGCTAGTTGGGGGGCCGGGGAGCTGTTTTTT. Translation: CSASWGAGELFF.

The gene calls are TRBV27 and TRBJ2-1, with 13 bases fitting TRBD2. Trimming took 5 bases from V and 3 from J; bases not matched to a gene: 4. Germline V CDR1 and CDR2: MNHEY, SMNVEV (reference sequence). This CDR3 spans 16 amino acids. The CDR3: CASSIRLAGGYNEQFF. CDR3 nucleotides: TGTGCCAGCAGTATCCGACTAGCGGGGGGCTACAATGAGCAGTTCTTC.

The rearrangement uses TRBV4-2 and TRBJ2-7; 7 nucleotides match TRBD2. Germline CDR1 reads LGHNA; CDR2 reads YNFKEQ. This CDR3 is built from 17 residues. V shed 4 bases, J shed 5 bases, and the junction held 17 bases outside the gene matches. The CDR3 loop reads CASSLLRDVAGPHEQYF. The CDR3 DNA reads TGTGCCAGCAGCCTCCTAAGGGATGTAGCGGGCCCACACGAGCAGTACTTC.

This clonotype has only a few counts. The rearrangement uses TRBV5-1 and TRBJ2-7, with TRBD1 matching over 7 bases. The V segment lost 0 bases and the J segment 4 bases; nucleotides outside the gene matches: 10. The CDR3 consists of 16 residues. The germline CDR1 and CDR2 sequences are SGHRS and YFSETQ. DNA of the CDR3: TGCGCCAGCAGCTTGGGGAAAGGGGGCCTTTTTTACGAGCAGTACTTC. Amino acids: CASSLGKGGLFYEQYF.

This chain links TRBV10-3 with TRBJ1-2, with 10 positions matching TRBD1. The trim removed 8 bases at V and 6 bases at J, leaving 9 bases unmatched. This CDR3 has 14 residues. The germline gives CDR1 ENHRY, CDR2 SYGVKD. CDR3 residues: CAIGGTGAVDGYTF. The CDR3 DNA follows: TGTGCCATCGGGGGGACAGGGGCGGTTGATGGCTACACCTTC.

This clonotype was observed a few times. V and J are TRBV12-3 or TRBV12-4 and TRBJ2-7, with D tentatively TRBD2 (6 bases). The CDR3 covers 14 residues. V was clipped by 2 bases and J by 3 bases, with 11 bases between them. The CDR3 protein is CASSLNGGVYEQYF. The CDR3 coding sequence is TGTGCCAGCAGTTTAAATGGCGGGGTCTACGAGCAGTACTTC.

In its sample, this clonotype was seen a few times. The gene calls are TRBV3-1 and TRBJ2-5; 10 bases line up with TRBD2. After removal of 4 bases from V and 3 bases from J, the junction contained 11 bases not matched to a gene. The length of the CDR3 is 17 residues. CDR1 and CDR2 (germline): LGHDT, YNNKEL (reference sequence). In nucleotides, the CDR3 is TGTGCCAGCAGCCCCTATCCTTCTAGCGGGGGTAAAGAGACCCAGTACTTC. Protein product: CASSPYPSSGGKETQYF.

This clonotype has ten or more counts. This chain joins TRBV9 and TRBJ1-1; 7 positions match TRBD1. Trimming removed 3 bases from V and 0 bases from J; junction bases left unmatched: 5. Germline assignment: CDR1 SGDLS and CDR2 YYNGEE. The CDR3 has 15 amino acids. In DNA, the CDR3 is TGTGCCAGCAGCGCCCGACAGGGTCTGAACACTGAAGCTTTCTTT. It translates to CASSARQGLNTEAFF.

This clonotype was observed many times. J is TRBJ1-2 and V is TRBV14; TRBD1 matches 10 bases. The junction had 3 bases not matched to a gene; V was cut back by 4 bases and J by 4 bases. This CDR3 contains 14 residues. Germline lookup yields CDR1 SGHDN and CDR2 FVKESK. CDR3 bases: TGTGCCAGCAGCCTCGGACAGGGGGGCTATGGCTACACCTTC. Translating gives CASSLGQGGYGYTF.

The rearrangement joins TRBV7-6 to TRBJ1-2; the match to TRBD1 covers 9 bases. The CDR3 spans 14 residues. The germline V gene has CDR1 SGHVS and CDR2 FNYEAQ. Trimming removed 1 base from V and 8 bases from J; junction bases left unmatched: 5. This CDR3 reads CASSLVGQGAGYTF. The CDR3 DNA follows: TGTGCCAGCAGCTTAGTGGGACAGGGCGCGGGCTACACCTTC.

This clonotype came up a few times. The J gene is TRBJ2-7, the V gene TRBV6-1; 8 bases match TRBD1. Germline values: CDR1 MNHNS, CDR2 SASEGT. The CDR3 consists of 15 residues. Losses at the gene ends were 6 bases for V and 4 bases for J; bases not matched to a gene: 11. The CDR3 nucleotides are TGTGCCAGCAGAGACTATTCGACAGGGGAATACGAGCAGTACTTC. This sequence encodes CASRDYSTGEYEQYF.